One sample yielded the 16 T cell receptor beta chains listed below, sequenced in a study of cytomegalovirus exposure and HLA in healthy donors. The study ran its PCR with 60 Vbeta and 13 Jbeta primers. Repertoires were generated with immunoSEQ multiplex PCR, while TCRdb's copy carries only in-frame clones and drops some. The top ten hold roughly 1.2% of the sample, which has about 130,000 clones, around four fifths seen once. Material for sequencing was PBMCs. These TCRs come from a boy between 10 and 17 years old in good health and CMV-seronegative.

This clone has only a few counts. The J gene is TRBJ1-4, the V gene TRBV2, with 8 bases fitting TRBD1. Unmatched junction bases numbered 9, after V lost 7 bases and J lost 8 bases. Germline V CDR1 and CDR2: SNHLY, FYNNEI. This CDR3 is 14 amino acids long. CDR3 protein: CASILSGTGEKLFF. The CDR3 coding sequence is TGTGCCAGCATACTCTCCGGGACAGGAGAAAAACTGTTTTTT.

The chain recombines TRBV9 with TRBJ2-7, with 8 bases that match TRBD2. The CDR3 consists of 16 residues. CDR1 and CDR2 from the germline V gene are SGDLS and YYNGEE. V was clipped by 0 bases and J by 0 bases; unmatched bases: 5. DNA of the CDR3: TGTGCCAGCAGCGTAGGGGGCGGGGGGAGCTCCTACGAGCAGTACTTC. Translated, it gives CASSVGGGGSSYEQYF.

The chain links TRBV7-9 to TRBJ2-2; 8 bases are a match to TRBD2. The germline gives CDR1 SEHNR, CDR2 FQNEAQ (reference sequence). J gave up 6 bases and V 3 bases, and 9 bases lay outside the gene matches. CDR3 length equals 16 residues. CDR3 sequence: CASSFPPGRAAGELFF. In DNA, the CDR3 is TGTGCCAGCAGCTTCCCACCCGGGAGGGCCGCCGGGGAGCTGTTTTTT.

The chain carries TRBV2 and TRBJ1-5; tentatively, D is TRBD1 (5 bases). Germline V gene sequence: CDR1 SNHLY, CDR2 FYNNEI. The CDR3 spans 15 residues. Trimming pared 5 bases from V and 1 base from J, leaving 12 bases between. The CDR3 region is CASSKTEESNQPQHF. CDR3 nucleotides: TGTGCCAGCAGTAAGACAGAGGAGAGCAATCAGCCCCAGCATTTT.

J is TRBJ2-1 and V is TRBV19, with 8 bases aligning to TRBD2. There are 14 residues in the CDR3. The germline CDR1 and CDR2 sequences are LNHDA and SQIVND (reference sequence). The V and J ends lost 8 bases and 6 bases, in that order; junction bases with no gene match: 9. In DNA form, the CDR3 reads TGTGCCAGTCGAGAGCGGGAGTTGATCAATGAGCAGTTCTTC. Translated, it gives CASRERELINEQFF.

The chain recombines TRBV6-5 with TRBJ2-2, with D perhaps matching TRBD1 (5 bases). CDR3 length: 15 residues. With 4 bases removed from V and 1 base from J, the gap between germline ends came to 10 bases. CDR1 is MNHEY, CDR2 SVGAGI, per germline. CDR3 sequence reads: CASSSGQGNTGELFF. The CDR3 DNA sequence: TGTGCCAGCAGTTCCGGGCAGGGGAACACCGGGGAGCTGTTTTTT.

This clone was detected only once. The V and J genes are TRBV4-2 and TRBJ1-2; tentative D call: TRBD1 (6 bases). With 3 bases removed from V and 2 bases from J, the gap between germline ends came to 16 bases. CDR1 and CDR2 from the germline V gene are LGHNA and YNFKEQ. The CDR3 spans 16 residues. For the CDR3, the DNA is TGTGCCAGCAGCCAGAACCCCGGGACATCCAACTATGGCTACACCTTC. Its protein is CASSQNPGTSNYGYTF.

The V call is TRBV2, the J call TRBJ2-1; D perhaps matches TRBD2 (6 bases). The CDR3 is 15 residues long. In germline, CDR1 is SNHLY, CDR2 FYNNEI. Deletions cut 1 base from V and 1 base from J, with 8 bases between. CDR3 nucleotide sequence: TGTGCCAGCAGTGAAGGGCGGGATTCCTACAATGAGCAGTTCTTC. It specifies CASSEGRDSYNEQFF.

DNA for the CDR3: TGTGCCAGCAGTCTCCAGGACAGGGTCAGCACAGATACGCAGTATTTT. Translation: CASSLQDRVSTDTQYF. This chain joins TRBV27 and TRBJ2-3; 8 nucleotides match TRBD1. Per germline, CDR1 MNHEY and CDR2 SMNVEV (reference sequence). With 5 bases clipped from V and 0 bases from J, the junction kept 7 bases outside the gene matches. The CDR3 is made up of 16 amino acids.

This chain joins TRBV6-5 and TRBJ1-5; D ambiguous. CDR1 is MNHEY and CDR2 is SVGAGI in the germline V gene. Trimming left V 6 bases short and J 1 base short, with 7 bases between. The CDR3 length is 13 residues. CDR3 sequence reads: CASRRNSNQPQHF. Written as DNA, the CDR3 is TGTGCCAGCAGGCGGAACAGCAATCAGCCCCAGCATTTT.

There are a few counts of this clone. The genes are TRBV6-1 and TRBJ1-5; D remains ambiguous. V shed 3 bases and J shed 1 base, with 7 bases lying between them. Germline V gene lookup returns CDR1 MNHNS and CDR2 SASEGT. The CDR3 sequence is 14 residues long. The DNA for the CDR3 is TGTGCCAGCAGTGATGGGGAGAGCAATCAGCCCCAGCATTTT. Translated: CASSDGESNQPQHF.

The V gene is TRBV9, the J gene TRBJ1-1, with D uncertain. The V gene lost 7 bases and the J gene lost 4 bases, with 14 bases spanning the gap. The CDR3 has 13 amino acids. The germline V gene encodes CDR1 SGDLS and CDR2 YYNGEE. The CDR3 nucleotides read TGTGCCAGCGCCAGTTTGGGGAGCACTGAAGCTTTCTTT. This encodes CASASLGSTEAFF.

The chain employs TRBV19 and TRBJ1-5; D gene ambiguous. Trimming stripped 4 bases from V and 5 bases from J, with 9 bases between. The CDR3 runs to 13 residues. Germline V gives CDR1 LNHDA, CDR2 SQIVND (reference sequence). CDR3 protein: CASSSRVDQPQHF. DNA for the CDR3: TGTGCCAGTAGTAGTCGGGTGGATCAGCCCCAGCATTTT.

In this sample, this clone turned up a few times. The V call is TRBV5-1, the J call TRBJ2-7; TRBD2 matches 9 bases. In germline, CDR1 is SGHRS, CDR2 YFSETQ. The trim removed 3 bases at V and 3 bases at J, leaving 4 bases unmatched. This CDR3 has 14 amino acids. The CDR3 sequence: CASSSAGGFYEQYF. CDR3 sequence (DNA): TGCGCCAGCAGCTCAGCGGGAGGTTTCTACGAGCAGTACTTC.

The CDR3 region has the DNA TGTGCCAGCACCGACAGAGCCGGGGAGCTGTTTTTT. Protein sequence: CASTDRAGELFF. The chain has TRBV2 and TRBJ2-2, with a possible D match to TRBD1 (5 bases). Germline V gene data show CDR1 as SNHLY and CDR2 as FYNNEI. The CDR3 covers 12 residues. Trimming stripped 7 bases from V and 6 bases from J, with 9 bases between.

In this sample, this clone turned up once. In DNA, the CDR3 is TGTGCCAGCAGCCACTGGCGGGAGCCCCTTGGCACAGATACGCAGTATTTT. Translated, it gives CASSHWREPLGTDTQYF. The chain combines TRBV4-2 with TRBJ2-3; the match to TRBD2 covers 7 bases. The CDR3 has 17 residues. Germline-derived CDR1 and CDR2 are LGHNA and YNFKEQ. J gave up 1 base and V 3 bases, and 10 bases lay outside the gene matches.